These 19 T cell receptor beta chains were sequenced from one sample in a study of beta chain features in type 1 diabetes. cDNA synthesis used the whole RNA isolate, giving expressed TCRB sequences. The table came from immunoSEQ multiplex PCR; TCRdb's copy has only in-frame clones and leaves some out. In the table there are a few hundred thousand clones, about 15% of which are singletons. The sample was naive CD4+ T cells from blood. Every receptor here comes from a man aged 30-40 years in good health.

CDR3 amino acids: CASMTSLSRELFF. CDR3 bases: TGTGCCAGTATGACTAGTCTCAGCCGGGAGCTGTTTTTT. The chain combines TRBV19 with TRBJ2-2, with D perhaps matching TRBD2 (6 bases). The CDR3 contains 13 residues. Germline CDR1 and CDR2: LNHDA and SQIVND (reference sequence). V was cut by 7 bases and J by 9 bases, with 15 bases left in between.

This clone appeared a few times. J is TRBJ1-6 and V is TRBV18; D remains unclear. The CDR3 is made up of 13 amino acids. CDR1 and CDR2 (germline): KGHSH, LQKENI. V gave up 4 bases and J gave up 8 bases, with 9 bases separating them. The CDR3: CASSQHADSPLHF. CDR3 nucleotide sequence: TGTGCCAGCTCACAACACGCTGATTCACCCCTCCACTTT.

CDR3 bases: TGTGCCAGCAGGAGGGGAGTCGATCAGCCCCAGCATTTT. This codes for CASRRGVDQPQHF. This sequence joins TRBV10-3 and TRBJ1-5, with D possibly matching TRBD1 (5 bases). V lost 10 bases to trimming and J lost 5 bases, with 15 bases between them. There are 13 residues in the CDR3. Germline CDR1 ENHRY, CDR2 SYGVKD.

The genes are TRBV7-2 and TRBJ2-3; D is perhaps TRBD2 (6 bases). The ends were cut back, 5 bases at V and 7 bases at J, with 10 bases in the middle. The germline gives CDR1 SGHTA, CDR2 FQGNSA. The CDR3 covers 12 residues. The CDR3 nucleotides read TGTGCCAGCAGCGAGCGGGTCAATACGCAGTATTTT. Translating it yields CASSERVNTQYF. The whole variable domain, remainder taken from reference TRBV7-2 and TRBJ2-3, is GAGVSQSPSNKVTEKGKDVELRCDPISGHTALYWYRQSLGQGLEFLIYFQGNSAPDKSGLPSDRFSAERTGGSVSTLTIQRTQQEDSAVYLCASSERVNTQYFGPGTRLTVL.

The chain combines TRBV2 with TRBJ2-4, with 8 bases identical to TRBD1. Germline CDR1 reads SNHLY; CDR2 reads FYNNEI. V was clipped by 3 bases and J by 1 base; unmatched bases: 2. The CDR3 is 15 amino acids. The CDR3 bases are TGTGCCAGCAGTGACGGGGACAGGGCCAAAAACATTCAGTACTTC. Its protein is CASSDGDRAKNIQYF.

Only a few counts were recorded for this clone. The CDR3, as DNA: TGTGCCAGCTCACGGTTGGGTGAAAAACTGTTTTTT. Residues: CASSRLGEKLFF. This rearrangement joins TRBV18 to TRBJ1-4; D unresolved. Between the trimmed V and J ends, which lost 4 bases and 7 bases, there was a span of 7 bases. The CDR3 length is 12 residues. Germline V gene data show CDR1 as KGHSH and CDR2 as LQKENI.

This clone came up once. The CDR3 DNA reads as TGTGCCAGCAGTCTAGCGGGCTCCTACGAGCAGTACGTC. Translating gives CASSLAGSYEQYV. The V and J genes are TRBV6-1 and TRBJ2-7; 8 nucleotides align to TRBD2. V was clipped by 5 bases and J by 0 bases; unmatched bases: 0. Per germline, CDR1 MNHNS and CDR2 SASEGT. The CDR3 length is 13 residues.

This clone was seen a few times. The rearrangement links TRBV5-1 to TRBJ2-5; either TRBD1 or TRBD2 may fit D (5 bases each). The CDR3 has 16 amino acids. Germline V gives CDR1 SGHRS, CDR2 YFSETQ. Trimming stripped 4 bases from V and 2 bases from J, with 18 bases between. The CDR3: CASSPSPVGPQETQYF. CDR3 DNA sequence: TGCGCCAGCAGCCCCAGCCCCGTGGGACCACAAGAGACCCAGTACTTC.

The J gene is TRBJ2-3, the V gene TRBV10-3, with 12 bases aligning to TRBD2. V shed 3 bases and J 4 bases; nucleotides not matched to a gene: 14. This CDR3 region has 19 residues. In germline, CDR1 is ENHRY, CDR2 SYGVKD. CDR3 DNA: TGTGCCATCAGTGAAGTTCGTGGGCTAGCGGGAGGGCCCGCAGATACGCAGTATTTT. It specifies CAISEVRGLAGGPADTQYF.

V usage is TRBV9 and J usage is TRBJ1-1, with TRBD1 matching 7 bases. Trimming removed 1 base from V and 6 bases from J; junction bases left unmatched: 6. Germline V gene sequence: CDR1 SGDLS, CDR2 YYNGEE. The CDR3 covers 14 residues. As DNA, the CDR3 is TGTGCCAGCAGCGTAACCACAGGGGTGGCTGAAGCTTTCTTT. This encodes CASSVTTGVAEAFF. Looking up the rest from reference TRBV9 and TRBJ1-1 gives the full variable domain: DSGVTQTPKHLITATGQRVTLRCSPRSGDLSVYWYQQSLDQGLQFLIQYYNGEERAKGNILERFSAQQFPDLHSELNLSSLELGDSALYFCASSVTTGVAEAFFGQGTRLTVV.

This clone has just a few counts. V usage is TRBV7-2 and J usage is TRBJ1-5, with 8 positions matching TRBD1. Per the germline V gene, CDR1 is SGHTA and CDR2 is FQGNSA. V shed 2 bases and J 6 bases; nucleotides not matched to a gene: 18. The CDR3 sequence is 19 residues long. The CDR3 region is CASSLRADRVPGSAQPQHF. The CDR3 DNA is TGTGCCAGCAGCTTAAGAGCGGACAGGGTACCTGGATCGGCTCAGCCCCAGCATTTT. Variable domain in full (rest from reference TRBV7-2 and TRBJ1-5): GAGVSQSPSNKVTEKGKDVELRCDPISGHTALYWYRQSLGQGLEFLIYFQGNSAPDKSGLPSDRFSAERTGGSVSTLTIQRTQQEDSAVYLCASSLRADRVPGSAQPQHFGDGTRLSIL.

V and J are TRBV7-2 and TRBJ1-2; a weak D match, TRBD1 (5 bases). V lost 6 bases to trimming and J lost 4 bases, with 18 bases between them. In germline, CDR1 is SGHTA, CDR2 FQGNSA. The CDR3 is made up of 15 amino acids. The CDR3 DNA is TGTGCCAGCAGGTTATCCTCGACAGAGATCTATGGCTACACCTTC. Translation gives CASRLSSTEIYGYTF.

The chain is built from TRBV5-1 and TRBJ2-1; D ambiguous. This CDR3 spans 15 amino acids. CDR1 and CDR2 from the germline V gene are SGHRS and YFSETQ. Trimming took 4 bases from V and 0 from J, leaving 11 bases between them. The CDR3 DNA sequence: TGCGCCAGCAGCCGAGACACGAGCTCCTACAATGAGCAGTTCTTC. This gives the protein CASSRDTSSYNEQFF.

This clone was seen a few times. The chain uses TRBV20-1 and TRBJ2-1; D is uncertain. Germline values: CDR1 DFQATT, CDR2 SNEGSKA (reference sequence). Trimming removed 2 bases at V and 9 bases at J, with 8 bases between. The CDR3 runs to 11 residues. CDR3 nucleotides: TGCAGTGCTAGACTTAAAGCTGAGCAGTTCTTC. Amino acid sequence: CSARLKAEQFF.

This clone was detected only a few times. This rearrangement joins TRBV7-8 to TRBJ2-7; TRBD1 or TRBD2 may be the D gene (7 bases each). From germline, CDR1 is SGHVS and CDR2 FQNEAQ. V lost 7 bases and J lost 2, with 15 bases in between. The CDR3 contains 14 residues. The CDR3 nucleotides read TGTGCCAGCACCAGGGGGGGAGGGACCTACGAGCAGTACGTC. As protein: CASTRGGGTYEQYV.

This clone was recorded at least ten times. The V and J genes are TRBV13 and TRBJ2-6; no clear D. The V gene lost 5 bases and the J gene lost 0 bases, with 5 bases spanning the gap. The CDR3 has 14 residues. Germline CDR1 is PRHDT and CDR2 is FYEKMQ (reference sequence). CDR3 residues: CASSQYSGANVLTF. DNA of the CDR3: TGTGCCAGCAGCCAATACTCTGGGGCCAACGTCCTGACTTTC.

The V gene is TRBV7-2, the J gene TRBJ1-2, with D possibly matching TRBD1 (5 bases). Germline CDR1 SGHTA, CDR2 FQGNSA. The CDR3 consists of 13 residues. V lost 6 bases to trimming and J lost 4 bases, with 12 bases between them. In DNA form, the CDR3 reads TGTGCCAGCAGAGAGGGACGTATCTATGGCTACACCTTC. This codes for CASREGRIYGYTF.

This clone was detected a few times. This chain uses TRBV6-6 with TRBJ1-5; D might be TRBD1 (5 bases). Trimming stripped 6 bases from V and 5 bases from J, with 8 bases between. CDR3 length: 12 residues. Germline assignment: CDR1 MNHNY and CDR2 SVGAGI (reference sequence). CDR3 DNA sequence: TGTGCCAGCAGGCAGGGCGATCAGCCCCAGCATTTT. Translating it yields CASRQGDQPQHF.

This clone came up a few times. This sequence joins TRBV9 and TRBJ2-2; possible D gene TRBD1, 5 bases. The CDR3 consists of 15 residues. The V and J ends lost 2 bases and 1 base respectively, with 9 bases between them. Per the germline V gene, CDR1 is SGDLS and CDR2 is YYNGEE. Here the CDR3 DNA reads TGTGCCAGCAGCGTCCTTAGGGGGAACACCGGGGAGCTGTTTTTT. This gives the protein CASSVLRGNTGELFF.